In its sample, the clone carrying this TCR beta chain was seen once. Its antigen is unidentified. This entry is derived from a study of T cell responses to AZD1222 COVID-19 vaccine. Produced via immunoSEQ multiplex PCR; TCRdb's table is partial and in-frame only. The table shows over 140,000 clones, with about 92% occurring only once. The germline CDR1 and CDR2 sequences are SGHVS and FQNEAQ. The CDR3 is 17 residues long. J lost 10 bases, V lost 4 bases, and 18 bases had no gene match. Study-wide results and limits: Most donors were white British and more were female, and clonal diversity was possibly underestimated. Repertoires were collected only later (after the peak T cell response had occurred).

This chain joins TRBV7-8 and TRBJ1-1, with 10 bases lining up with TRBD1. The TCR comes from an adult who received the AZD1222 COVID-19 vaccine. Sequencing used peripheral blood, obtained 28 days after the second AZD1222 dose. In DNA form, the CDR3 reads TGTGCCAGCAGCTCAAGGCCGGGGACAGGGGTTTCGCCGTTAGCTTTCTTT. Encoded protein: CASSSRPGTGVSPLAFF.